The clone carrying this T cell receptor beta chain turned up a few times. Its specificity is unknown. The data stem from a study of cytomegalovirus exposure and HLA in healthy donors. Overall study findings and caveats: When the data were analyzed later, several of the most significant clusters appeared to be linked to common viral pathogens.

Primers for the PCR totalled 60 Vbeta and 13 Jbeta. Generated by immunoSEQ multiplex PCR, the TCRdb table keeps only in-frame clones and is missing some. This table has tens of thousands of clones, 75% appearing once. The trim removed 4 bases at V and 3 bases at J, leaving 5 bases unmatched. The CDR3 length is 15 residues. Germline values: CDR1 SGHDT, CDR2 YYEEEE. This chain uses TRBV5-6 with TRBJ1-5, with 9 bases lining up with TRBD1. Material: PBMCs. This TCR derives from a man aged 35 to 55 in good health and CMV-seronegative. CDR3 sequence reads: CASSKRDRANQPQHF. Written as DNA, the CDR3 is TGTGCCAGCAGCAAAAGGGACAGGGCCAATCAGCCCCAGCATTTT.